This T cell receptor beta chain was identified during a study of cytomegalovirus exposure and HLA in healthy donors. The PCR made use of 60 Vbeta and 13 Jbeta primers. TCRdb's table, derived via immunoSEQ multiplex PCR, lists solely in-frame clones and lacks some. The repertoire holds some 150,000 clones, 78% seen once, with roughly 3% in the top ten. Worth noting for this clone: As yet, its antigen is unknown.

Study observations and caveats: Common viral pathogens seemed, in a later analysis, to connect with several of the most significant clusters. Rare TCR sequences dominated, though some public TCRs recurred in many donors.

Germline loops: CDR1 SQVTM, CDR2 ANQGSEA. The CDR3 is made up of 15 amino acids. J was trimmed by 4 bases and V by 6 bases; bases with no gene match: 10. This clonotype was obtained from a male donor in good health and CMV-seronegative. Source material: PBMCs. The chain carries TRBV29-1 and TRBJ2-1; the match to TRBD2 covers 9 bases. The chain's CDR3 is CSVVIAGDVYNEQFF. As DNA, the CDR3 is TGCAGCGTGGTAATAGCGGGAGACGTTTACAATGAGCAGTTCTTC.